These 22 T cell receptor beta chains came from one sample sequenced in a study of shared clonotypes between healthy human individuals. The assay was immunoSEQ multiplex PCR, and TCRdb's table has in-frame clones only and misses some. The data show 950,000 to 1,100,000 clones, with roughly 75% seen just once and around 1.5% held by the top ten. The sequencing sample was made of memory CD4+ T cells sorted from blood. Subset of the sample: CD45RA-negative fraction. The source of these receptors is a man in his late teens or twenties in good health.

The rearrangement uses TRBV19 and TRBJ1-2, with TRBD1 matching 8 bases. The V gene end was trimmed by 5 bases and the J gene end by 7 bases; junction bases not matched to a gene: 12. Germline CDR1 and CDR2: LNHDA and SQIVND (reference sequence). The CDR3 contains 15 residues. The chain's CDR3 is CASSLDRGSKRGYTF. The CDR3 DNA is TGTGCCAGTAGTCTCGACAGGGGCAGTAAACGTGGCTACACCTTC.

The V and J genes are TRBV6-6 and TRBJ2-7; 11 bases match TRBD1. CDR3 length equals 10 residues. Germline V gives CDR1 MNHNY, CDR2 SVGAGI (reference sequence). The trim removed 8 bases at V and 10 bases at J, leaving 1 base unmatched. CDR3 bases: TGTGCCAGCGGGACAGGGGGACAGTACTTC. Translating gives CASGTGGQYF.

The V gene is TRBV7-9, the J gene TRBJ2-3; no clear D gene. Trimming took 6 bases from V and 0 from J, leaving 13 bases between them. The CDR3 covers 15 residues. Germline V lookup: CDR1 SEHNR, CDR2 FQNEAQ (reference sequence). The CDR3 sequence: CASSRRATSTDTQYF. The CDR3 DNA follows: TGTGCCAGCAGTAGACGGGCCACTAGCACAGATACGCAGTATTTT.

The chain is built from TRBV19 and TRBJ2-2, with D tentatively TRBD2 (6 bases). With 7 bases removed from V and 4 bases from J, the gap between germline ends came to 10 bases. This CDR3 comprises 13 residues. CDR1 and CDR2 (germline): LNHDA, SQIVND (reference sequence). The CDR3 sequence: CASKGGITGELFF. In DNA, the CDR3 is TGTGCCAGTAAAGGAGGGATCACCGGGGAGCTGTTTTTT.

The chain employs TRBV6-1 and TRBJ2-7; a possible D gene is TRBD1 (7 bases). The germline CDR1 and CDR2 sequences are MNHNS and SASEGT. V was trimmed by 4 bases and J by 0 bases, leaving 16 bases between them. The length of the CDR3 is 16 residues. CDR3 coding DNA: TGTGCCAGCAGTGGTTTGGCAGGGGGGTTCTCCTACGAGCAGTACTTC. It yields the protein CASSGLAGGFSYEQYF.

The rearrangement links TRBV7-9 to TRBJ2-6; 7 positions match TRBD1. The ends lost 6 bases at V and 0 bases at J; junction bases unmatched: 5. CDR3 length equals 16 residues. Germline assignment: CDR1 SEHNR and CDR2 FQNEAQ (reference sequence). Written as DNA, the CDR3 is TGTGCCAGCAGTCAGTCAGGGGGCTCTGGGGCCAACGTCCTGACTTTC. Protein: CASSQSGGSGANVLTF.

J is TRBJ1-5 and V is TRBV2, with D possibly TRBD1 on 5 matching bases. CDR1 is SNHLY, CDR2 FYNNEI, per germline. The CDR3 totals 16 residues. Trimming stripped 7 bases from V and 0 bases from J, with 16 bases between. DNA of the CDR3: TGTGCCAGCATCCCGGCAGGGAAAGATAGCAATCAGCCCCAGCATTTT. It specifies CASIPAGKDSNQPQHF.

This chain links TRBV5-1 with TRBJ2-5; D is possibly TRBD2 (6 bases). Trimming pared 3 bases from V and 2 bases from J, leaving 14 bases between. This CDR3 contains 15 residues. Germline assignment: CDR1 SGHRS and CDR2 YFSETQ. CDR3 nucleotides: TGCGCCAGCAGCTCTCCAGGAGGGGCACAAGAGACCCAGTACTTC. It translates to CASSSPGGAQETQYF.

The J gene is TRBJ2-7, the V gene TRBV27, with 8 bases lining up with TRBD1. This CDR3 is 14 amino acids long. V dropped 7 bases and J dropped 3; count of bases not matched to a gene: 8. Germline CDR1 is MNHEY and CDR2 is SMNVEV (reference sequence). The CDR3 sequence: CASKRAGTGYEQYF. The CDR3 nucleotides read TGTGCCAGCAAGAGAGCCGGGACAGGCTACGAGCAGTACTTC.

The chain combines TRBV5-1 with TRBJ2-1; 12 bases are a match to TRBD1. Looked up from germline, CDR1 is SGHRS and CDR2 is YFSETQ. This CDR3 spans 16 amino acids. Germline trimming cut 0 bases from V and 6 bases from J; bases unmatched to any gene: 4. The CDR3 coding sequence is TGCGCCAGCAGCTTGGAGGGGACAGGGGGCCTCAATGAGCAGTTCTTC. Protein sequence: CASSLEGTGGLNEQFF.

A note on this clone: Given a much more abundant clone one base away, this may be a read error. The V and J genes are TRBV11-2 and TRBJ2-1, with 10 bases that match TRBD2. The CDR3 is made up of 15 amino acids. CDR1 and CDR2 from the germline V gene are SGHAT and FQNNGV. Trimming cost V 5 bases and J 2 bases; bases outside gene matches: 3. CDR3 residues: CASSPGTSAYNEQFF. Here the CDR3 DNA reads TGTGCCAGCAGCCCCGGGACTAGCGCCTACAATGAGCAGTTCTTC.

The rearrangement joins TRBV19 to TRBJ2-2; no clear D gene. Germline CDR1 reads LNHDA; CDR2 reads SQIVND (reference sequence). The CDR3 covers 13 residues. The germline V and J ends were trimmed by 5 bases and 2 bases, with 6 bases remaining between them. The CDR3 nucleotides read TGTGCCAGTAGTTACTCCAACACCGGGGAGCTGTTTTTT. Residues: CASSYSNTGELFF.

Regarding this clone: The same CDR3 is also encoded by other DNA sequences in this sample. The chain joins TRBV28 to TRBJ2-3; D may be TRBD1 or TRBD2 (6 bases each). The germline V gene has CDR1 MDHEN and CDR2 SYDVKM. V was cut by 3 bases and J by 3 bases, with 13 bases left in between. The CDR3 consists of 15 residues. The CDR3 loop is CASSLGGLGTDTQYF. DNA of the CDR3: TGTGCCAGCAGTTTGGGGGGCTTGGGGACAGATACGCAGTATTTT.

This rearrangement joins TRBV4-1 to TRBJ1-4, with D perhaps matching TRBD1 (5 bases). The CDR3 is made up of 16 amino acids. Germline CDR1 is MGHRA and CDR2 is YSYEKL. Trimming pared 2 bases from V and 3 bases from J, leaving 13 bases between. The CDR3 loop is CASSQLGTLPNEKLFF. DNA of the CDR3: TGCGCCAGCAGCCAATTGGGGACCCTACCTAATGAAAAACTGTTTTTT.

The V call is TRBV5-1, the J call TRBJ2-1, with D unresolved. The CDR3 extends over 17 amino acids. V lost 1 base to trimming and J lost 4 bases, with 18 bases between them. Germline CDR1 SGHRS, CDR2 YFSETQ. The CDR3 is CASSLTSAVLSYNEQFF. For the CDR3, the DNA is TGCGCCAGCAGCTTGACCTCGGCAGTCCTTTCATACAATGAGCAGTTCTTC. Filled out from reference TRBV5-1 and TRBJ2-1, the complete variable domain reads KAGVTQTPRYLIKTRGQQVTLSCSPISGHRSVSWYQQTPGQGLQFLFEYFSETQRNKGNFPGRFSGRQFSNSRSEMNVSTLELGDSALYLCASSLTSAVLSYNEQFFGPGTRLTVL.

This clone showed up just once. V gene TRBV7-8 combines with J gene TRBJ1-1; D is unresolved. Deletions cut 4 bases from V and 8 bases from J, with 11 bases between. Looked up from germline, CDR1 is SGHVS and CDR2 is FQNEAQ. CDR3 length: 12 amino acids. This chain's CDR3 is CASSSEGKEAFF. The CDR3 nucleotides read TGTGCCAGCAGCTCGGAGGGTAAAGAAGCTTTCTTT.

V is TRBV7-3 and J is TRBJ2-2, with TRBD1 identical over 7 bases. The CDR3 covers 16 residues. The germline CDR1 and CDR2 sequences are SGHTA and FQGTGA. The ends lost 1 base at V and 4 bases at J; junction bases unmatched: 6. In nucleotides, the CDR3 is TGTGCCAGCAGCTTAATGGCAGGGGGATTCACCGGGGAGCTGTTTTTT. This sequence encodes CASSLMAGGFTGELFF.

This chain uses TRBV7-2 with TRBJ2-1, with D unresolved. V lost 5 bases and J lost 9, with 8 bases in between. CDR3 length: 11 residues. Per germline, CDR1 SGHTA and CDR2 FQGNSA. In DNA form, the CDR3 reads TGTGCCAGCAGCCTTAGAGTTGAGCAGTTCTTC. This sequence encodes CASSLRVEQFF.

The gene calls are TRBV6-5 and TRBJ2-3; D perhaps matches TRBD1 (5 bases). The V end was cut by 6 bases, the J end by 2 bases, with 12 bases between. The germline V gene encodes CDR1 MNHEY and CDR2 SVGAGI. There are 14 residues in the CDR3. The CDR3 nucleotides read TGTGCCAGCAGCACAGGACGGTACACAGATACGCAGTATTTT. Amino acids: CASSTGRYTDTQYF.

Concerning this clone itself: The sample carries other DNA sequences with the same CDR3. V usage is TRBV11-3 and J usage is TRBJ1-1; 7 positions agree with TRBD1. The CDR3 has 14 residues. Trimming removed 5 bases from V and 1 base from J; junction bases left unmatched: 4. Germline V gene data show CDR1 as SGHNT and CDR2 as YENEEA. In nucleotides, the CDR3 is TGTGCCAGCAGCCCCCAGGGGGGGAACACTGAAGCTTTCTTT. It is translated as CASSPQGGNTEAFF.

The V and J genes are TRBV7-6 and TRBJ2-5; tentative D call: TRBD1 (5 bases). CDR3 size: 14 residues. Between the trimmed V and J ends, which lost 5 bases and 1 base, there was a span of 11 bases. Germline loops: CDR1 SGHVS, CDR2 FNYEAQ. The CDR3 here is CASSIDSTQETQYF. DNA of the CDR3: TGTGCCAGCAGCATAGACAGTACCCAAGAGACCCAGTACTTC.

CDR3 in amino acids: CAWSPGTGYNSPLHF. CDR3 DNA: TGTGCCTGGAGTCCCGGGACAGGATATAATTCACCCCTCCACTTT. J is TRBJ1-6 and V is TRBV30, with 8 bases aligning to TRBD1. J gave up 4 bases and V 2 bases, and 4 bases lay outside the gene matches. The CDR3 covers 15 residues. Germline CDR1 is GTSNPN and CDR2 is SVGIG (reference sequence).